This T cell receptor (beta chain) emerged from a study of T cell repertoires in cytomegalovirus infection. Study in general: The public TCR beta signatures pointed to both CMV infection and matching HLA type.

Germline CDR1 and CDR2: SGHVS and FQNEAQ. The CDR3 has 14 residues. V was cut by 3 bases and J by 1 base, with 9 bases left in between. TCRdb used MiXCR to reprocess the reads, holding one entry per CDR3 protein. The data contain about 160,000 distinct CDR3 sequences, 20% to 25% of them singletons. This clonotype occurred a few times. The antigen remains undetermined. Regarding the study as a whole: CMV-specific TCR beta clonotypes restricted by HLA-C were the ones dominating the ex vivo response. The cumulative frequency of public TCR beta families distinguished individuals who carried CMV together with the relevant HLA.

The clonotype originates from a human donor in good health (CMV status not recorded). Some clones in this sample may be carry-over from other donors' samples. This chain connects TRBV7-8 to TRBJ2-5, with D tentatively TRBD1 or TRBD2 (5 bases each). The sequencing used CD8+ T cells from cultured PBMCs, collected from culture after CMV antigen stimulation. DNA of the CDR3: TGTGCCAGCAGCTTGGGACCAGTCCAAGAGACCCAGTACTTC. Translated: CASSLGPVQETQYF. The entire variable domain, with the rest obtained from reference TRBV7-8 and TRBJ2-5, is as follows: GAGVSQSPRYKVAKRGQDVALRCDPISGHVSLFWYQQALGQGPEFLTYFQNEAQLDKSGLPSDRFFAERPEGSVSTLKIQRTQQEDSAVYLCASSLGPVQETQYFGPGTRLLVL.